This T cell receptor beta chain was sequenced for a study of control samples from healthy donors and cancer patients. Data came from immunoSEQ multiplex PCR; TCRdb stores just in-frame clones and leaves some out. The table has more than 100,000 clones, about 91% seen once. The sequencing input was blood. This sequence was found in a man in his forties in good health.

The CDR3 reads CASQRGGANTGELFF. CDR3 DNA sequence: TGTGCCAGCCAGCGGGGGGGTGCGAACACCGGGGAGCTGTTTTTT. V is TRBV9 and J is TRBJ2-2; 10 nucleotides agree with TRBD2. The CDR3 loop spans 15 amino acids. Per germline, CDR1 SGDLS and CDR2 YYNGEE. After removal of 7 bases from V and 0 bases from J, the junction contained 3 bases not matched to a gene.